This T cell receptor (beta chain) was recovered during a study of early T cells in non-severe SARS-CoV-2 infection. About the research overall: Chains were not paired, and sequencing was done on bulk RNA from unsorted whole blood.

Trimming cost V 1 base and J 6 bases, with 9 bases left between them. CDR3 size: 14 residues. Per the germline V gene, CDR1 is SGHAT and CDR2 is FQDESV (reference sequence). This clonotype showed up many times. TCRdb reprocessed the 5' RACE reads with MiXCR, giving one entry per CDR3 protein. Seen here are tens of thousands of distinct CDR3 sequences, approximately 13% observed once, and the top ten hold under 8%. The specimen was whole blood. This TCR was sampled from an adult who was a healthcare worker with PCR-confirmed SARS-CoV-2 infection or an uninfected control (not recorded which). The chain couples TRBV11-1 to TRBJ2-2; D gene ambiguous. This CDR3 is CASSLGGDAGELFF. In DNA form, the CDR3 reads TGTGCCAGCAGCTTAGGCGGAGACGCCGGGGAGCTGTTTTTT.